Shown below are 14 T cell receptor beta chains from a single sample sequenced in a study of tumor and adjacent non-tumor tissue in lung cancer. RNA was extracted from bulk tissue without any cell sorting. The library came from three nested PCR rounds adapted from ARM-PCR protocols. TCRdb re-analysed the multiplex PCR reads in MiXCR, keeping a single row per CDR3 protein. The sample holds roughly 220,000 distinct CDR3 sequences, around 71% seen once. Sequenced sample: lung tumor tissue. The receptors were sampled from a man aged 60 to 75 with non-small cell lung cancer.

Concerning this clonotype: This may be a read error: a much more frequent sequence differs by one nucleotide. The V gene is TRBV12-3 or TRBV12-4, the J gene TRBJ1-1, with D perhaps matching TRBD1 (6 bases). The CDR3 is 12 residues long. The CDR3 DNA follows: TGTGCCAGCAGTTTATACAGGGTTGAAGCTTTATTT. Amino acids: CASSLYRVEALF.

For this clonotype: In this CDR3 the conserved last residue, phenylalanine or tryptophan, is missing, so a read error is likely. The rearrangement joins TRBV4-1 to TRBJ1-4; D ambiguous. The CDR3 runs 16 residues. Germline V gene sequence: CDR1 MGHRA, CDR2 YSYEKL. CDR3 nucleotides: TGCGCCAGCAGCCAAGACGTGACGGCAACTAATGAAAGACTGTTTTAT. Its translation: CASSQDVTATNERLFY.

On this clonotype itself: Compared with germline, one end of the junction differs, possibly owing to a read error. The chain recombines TRBV4-1 with TRBJ1-2; TRBD1 matches 7 bases. The germline V gene has CDR1 MGHRA and CDR2 YSYEKL. The CDR3 is made up of 16 amino acids. The CDR3 DNA sequence: TGCGCCAGCAGCCCCGGTCGAACAGGGGACTACTATGGCTACACATTC. The encoded protein is CASSPGRTGDYYGYTF.

This clonotype was detected only once. One end of the junction varies from germline; a read error may be responsible. The chain recombines TRBV20-1 with TRBJ2-3, with a tentative D call TRBD2 (6 bases). This CDR3 spans 15 amino acids. From germline, CDR1 is DFQATT and CDR2 SNEGSKA (reference sequence). The DNA for the CDR3 is TGCAGTGCTAGGGTCGGCGGGGTACCCACAGATACGCAATGTTTT. Amino acid sequence: CSARVGGVPTDTQCF.

A word on this clonotype: The germline gene is not matched at one end of the junction; a read error may be the cause. The chain employs TRBV11-2 and TRBJ2-1; possible D gene TRBD2, 5 bases. Germline V gene lookup returns CDR1 SGHAT and CDR2 FQNNGV. The CDR3 extends over 17 amino acids. CDR3 DNA sequence: TGTGTCAGCAGCCCTCCCGGTCTAGCCTCCTCCTACAATGAGCAGTTCTTC. Amino acids: CVSSPPGLASSYNEQFF.

The sample holds many counts of this clonotype. The chain is built from TRBV11-3 and TRBJ1-2, with D possibly TRBD1 on 5 matching bases. V dropped 5 bases and J dropped 7 bases, with 8 bases sitting between them. Germline CDR1 and CDR2: SGHNT and YENEEA. There are 11 residues in the CDR3. Written as DNA, the CDR3 is TGTGCCAGCAGCGGAGGGACTGGCTACACCTTC. This codes for CASSGGTGYTF. Full variable domain (remainder filled in from reference TRBV11-3 and TRBJ1-2): EAGVVQSPRYKIIEKKQPVAFWCNPISGHNTLYWYLQNLGQGPELLIRYENEEAVDDSQLPKDRFSAERLKGVDSTLKIQPAELGDSAVYLCASSGGTGYTFGSGTRLTVV.

This rearrangement joins TRBV2 to TRBJ1-5; D is perhaps TRBD1 (5 bases). The CDR3 consists of 14 residues. Trimming stripped 7 bases from V and 5 bases from J, with 15 bases between. Germline CDR1 is SNHLY and CDR2 is FYNNEI. CDR3 protein: CASTAGYIHQPQHF. The CDR3 bases are TGTGCCAGCACTGCAGGGTATATCCATCAGCCCCAGCATTTT. Looking up the rest from reference TRBV2 and TRBJ1-5 gives the full variable domain: EPEVTQTPSHQVTQMGQEVILRCVPISNHLYFYWYRQILGQKVEFLVSFYNNEISEKSEIFDDQFSVERPDGSNFTLKIRSTKLEDSAMYFCASTAGYIHQPQHFGDGTRLSIL.

This clonotype was seen at least ten times. V usage is TRBV11-3 and J usage is TRBJ2-5, with D possibly TRBD1 on 6 matching bases. CDR1 and CDR2 from the germline V gene are SGHNT and YENEEA. The CDR3 has 17 amino acids. The V end was cut by 5 bases, the J end by 2 bases, with 21 bases between. CDR3 in DNA: TGTGCCAGCAGCGCCGGACAGCGAGACGCTACACAAGAGACCCAGTACTTC. Translated, it gives CASSAGQRDATQETQYF.

Notes on this clonotype: Compared with germline, one end of the junction differs, possibly owing to a read error. The V and J genes are TRBV25-1 and TRBJ2-1; D call uncertain. The CDR3 consists of 14 residues. Germline V lookup: CDR1 MGHDK, CDR2 SYGVNS. The CDR3 sequence is CASHPRNTYNEQFF. CDR3 coding DNA: TGTGCCAGCCATCCTAGAAACACCTACAATGAGCAGTTCTTT.

To note about this clonotype: At one of its ends the junction is not consistent with the germline gene, which may arise from a read error. The rearrangement joins TRBV6-5 to TRBJ2-7, with D perhaps TRBD1 or TRBD2 (5 bases each). This CDR3 has 15 amino acids. Germline values: CDR1 MNHEY, CDR2 SVGAGI. The chain's CDR3 is CTSANGGVTRYEQYF. DNA for the CDR3: TGTACCAGCGCCAATGGGGGAGTCACACGCTACGAGCAGTACTTC.

This clonotype was counted a few times. This could be a read error, since a much larger clone is one nucleotide away. As the CDR3 is not closed by the conserved phenylalanine or tryptophan, this likely results from a read error. The chain couples TRBV11-3 to TRBJ2-1; the D gene is possibly TRBD2 (5 bases). V lost 3 bases and J 0 bases, leaving 12 bases between the germline ends. CDR1 is SGHNT, CDR2 YENEEA, per germline. This CDR3 region has 16 residues. As DNA, the CDR3 is TGTGCCAGCAGCTTTGGCGGGTCTAGCTCCTACAATGAGCAGTTCATC. Residues: CASSFGGSSSYNEQFI.

This chain links TRBV20-1 with TRBJ1-5; D perhaps matches TRBD1 (6 bases). V lost 8 bases to trimming and J lost 3 bases, with 17 bases between them. The V gene's germline CDR1 is DFQATT and CDR2 SNEGSKA (reference sequence). The CDR3 totals 14 residues. In nucleotides, the CDR3 is TGCAGTACCCTAAAGGGGGGACCCAATCAGCCCCAGCATTTT. This sequence encodes CSTLKGGPNQPQHF.

This clonotype was detected once. One junction end disagrees with the germline gene, perhaps due to a read error. This sequence joins TRBV20-1 and TRBJ1-2, with D unresolved. The CDR3 totals 11 residues. Germline lookup yields CDR1 DFQATT and CDR2 SNEGSKA (reference sequence). CDR3 sequence (DNA): TGCAGGCCTAGTGACGCCTATGGCTACACGTTC. Translation: CRPSDAYGYTF.

To note about this clonotype: A much more abundant neighbour one base away suggests this may be a read error. The chain is built from TRBV11-1 and TRBJ2-4; 7 bases align to TRBD1. Germline V gives CDR1 SGHAT, CDR2 FQDESV (reference sequence). The CDR3 consists of 13 residues. J lost 8 bases, V lost 7 bases, and 8 bases had no gene match. The CDR3 is CASNLGQGDIQYF. The CDR3 DNA sequence: TGTGCCAGCAACTTGGGGCAGGGGGACATTCAGTACTTC. Supplemented by reference TRBV11-1 and TRBJ2-4, the full variable domain reads EAEVAQSPRYKITEKSQAVAFWCDPISGHATLYWYRQILGQGPELLVQFQDESVVDDSQLPKDRFSAERLKGVDSTLKIQPAELGDSAMYLCASNLGQGDIQYFGAGTRLSVL.